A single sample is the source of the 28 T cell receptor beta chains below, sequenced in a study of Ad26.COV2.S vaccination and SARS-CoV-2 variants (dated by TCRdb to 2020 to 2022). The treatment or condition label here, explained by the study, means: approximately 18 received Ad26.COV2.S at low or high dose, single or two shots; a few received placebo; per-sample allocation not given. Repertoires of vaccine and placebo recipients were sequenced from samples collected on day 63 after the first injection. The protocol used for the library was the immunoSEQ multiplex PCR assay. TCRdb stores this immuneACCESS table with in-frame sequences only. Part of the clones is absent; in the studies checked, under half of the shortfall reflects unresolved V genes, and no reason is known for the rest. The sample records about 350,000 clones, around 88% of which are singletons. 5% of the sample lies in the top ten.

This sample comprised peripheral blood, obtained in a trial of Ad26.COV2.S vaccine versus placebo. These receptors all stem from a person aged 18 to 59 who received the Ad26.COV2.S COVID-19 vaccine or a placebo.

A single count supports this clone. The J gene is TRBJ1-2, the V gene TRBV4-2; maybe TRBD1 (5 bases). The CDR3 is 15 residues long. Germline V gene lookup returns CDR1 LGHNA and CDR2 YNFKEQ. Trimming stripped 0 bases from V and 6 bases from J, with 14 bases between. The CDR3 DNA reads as TGTGCCAGCAGCCAAGATTACGGGGGAGAGAATGGCTACACCTTC. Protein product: CASSQDYGGENGYTF.

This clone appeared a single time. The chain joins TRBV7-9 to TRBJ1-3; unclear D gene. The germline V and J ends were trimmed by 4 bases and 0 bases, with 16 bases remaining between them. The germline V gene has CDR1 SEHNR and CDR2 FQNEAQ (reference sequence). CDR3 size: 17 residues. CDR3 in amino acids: CASSYPPRASSGNTIYF. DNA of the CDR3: TGTGCCAGCAGCTACCCCCCCCGGGCGAGCTCTGGAAACACCATATATTTT.

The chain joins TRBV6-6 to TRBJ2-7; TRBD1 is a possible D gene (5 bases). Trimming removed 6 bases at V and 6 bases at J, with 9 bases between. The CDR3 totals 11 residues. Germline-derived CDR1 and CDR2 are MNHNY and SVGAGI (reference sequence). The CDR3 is CASRQDGEQYF. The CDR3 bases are TGTGCCAGCAGACAGGACGGCGAGCAGTACTTC.

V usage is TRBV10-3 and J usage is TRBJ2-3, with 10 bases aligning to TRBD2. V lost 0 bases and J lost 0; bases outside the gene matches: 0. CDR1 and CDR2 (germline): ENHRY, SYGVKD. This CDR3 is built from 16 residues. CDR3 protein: CAISESLAGSTDTQYF. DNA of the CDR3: TGTGCCATCAGTGAGTCACTAGCGGGGAGCACAGATACGCAGTATTTT.

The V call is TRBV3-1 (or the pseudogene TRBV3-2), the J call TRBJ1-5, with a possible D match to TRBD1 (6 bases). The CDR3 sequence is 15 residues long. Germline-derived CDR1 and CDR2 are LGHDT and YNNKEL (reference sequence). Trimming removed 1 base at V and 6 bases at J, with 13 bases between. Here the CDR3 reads CASSQGLQGIQPQHF. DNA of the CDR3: TGTGCCAGCAGCCAAGGTCTACAGGGCATTCAGCCCCAGCATTTT.

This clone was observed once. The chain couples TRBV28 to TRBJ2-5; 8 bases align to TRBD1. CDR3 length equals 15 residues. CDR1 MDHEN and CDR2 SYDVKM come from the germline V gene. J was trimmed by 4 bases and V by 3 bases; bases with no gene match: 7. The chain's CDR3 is CASSFSTGTGETQYF. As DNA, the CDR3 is TGTGCCAGCAGTTTCTCTACAGGGACAGGAGAGACCCAGTACTTC.

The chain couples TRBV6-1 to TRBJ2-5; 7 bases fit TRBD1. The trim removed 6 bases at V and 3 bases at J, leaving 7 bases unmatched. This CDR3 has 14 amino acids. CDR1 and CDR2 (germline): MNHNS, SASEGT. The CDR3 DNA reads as TGTGCCAGCAGATTCTGGACAGGCGAAGAGACCCAGTACTTC. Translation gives CASRFWTGEETQYF.

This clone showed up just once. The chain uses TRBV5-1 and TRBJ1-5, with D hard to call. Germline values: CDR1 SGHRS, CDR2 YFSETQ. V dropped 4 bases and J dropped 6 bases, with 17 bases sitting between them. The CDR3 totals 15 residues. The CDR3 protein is CASSPLSGVGQPQHF. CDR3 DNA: TGCGCCAGCAGCCCTCTCTCCGGGGTTGGTCAGCCCCAGCATTTT.

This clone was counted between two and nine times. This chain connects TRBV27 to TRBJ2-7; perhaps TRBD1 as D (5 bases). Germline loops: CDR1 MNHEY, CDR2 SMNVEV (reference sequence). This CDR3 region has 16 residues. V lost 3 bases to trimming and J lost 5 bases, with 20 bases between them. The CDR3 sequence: CASSFRGGQTGDEQYF. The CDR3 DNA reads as TGTGCCAGCAGTTTTAGAGGCGGACAAACAGGCGACGAGCAGTACTTC.

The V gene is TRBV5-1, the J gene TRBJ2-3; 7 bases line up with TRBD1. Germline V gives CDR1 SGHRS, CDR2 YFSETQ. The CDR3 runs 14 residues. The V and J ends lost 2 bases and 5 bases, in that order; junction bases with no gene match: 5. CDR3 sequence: CASSFEGAEDTQYF. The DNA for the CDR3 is TGCGCCAGCAGCTTCGAGGGGGCGGAAGATACGCAGTATTTT.

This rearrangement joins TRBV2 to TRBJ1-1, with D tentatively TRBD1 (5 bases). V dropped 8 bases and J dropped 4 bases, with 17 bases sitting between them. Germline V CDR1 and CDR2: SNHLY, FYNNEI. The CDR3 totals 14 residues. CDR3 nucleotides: TGTGCCAGCCGACTGGGCGTAAGGGGCACTGAAGCTTTCTTT. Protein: CASRLGVRGTEAFF.

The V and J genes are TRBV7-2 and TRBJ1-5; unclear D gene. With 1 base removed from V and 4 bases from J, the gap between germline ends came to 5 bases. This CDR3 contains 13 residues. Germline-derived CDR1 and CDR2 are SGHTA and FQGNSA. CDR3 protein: CASSLGQNQPQHF. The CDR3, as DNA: TGTGCCAGCAGCTTAGGGCAGAATCAGCCCCAGCATTTT. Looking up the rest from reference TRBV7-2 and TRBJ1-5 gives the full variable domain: GAGVSQSPSNKVTEKGKDVELRCDPISGHTALYWYRQSLGQGLEFLIYFQGNSAPDKSGLPSDRFSAERTGGSVSTLTIQRTQQEDSAVYLCASSLGQNQPQHFGDGTRLSIL.

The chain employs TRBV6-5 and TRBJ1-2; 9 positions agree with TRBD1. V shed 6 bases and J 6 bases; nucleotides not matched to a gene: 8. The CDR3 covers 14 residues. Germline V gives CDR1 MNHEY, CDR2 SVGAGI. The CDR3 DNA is TGTGCCAGCAGCCTCGACAGGGGGAAGAATGGCTACACCTTC. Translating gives CASSLDRGKNGYTF.

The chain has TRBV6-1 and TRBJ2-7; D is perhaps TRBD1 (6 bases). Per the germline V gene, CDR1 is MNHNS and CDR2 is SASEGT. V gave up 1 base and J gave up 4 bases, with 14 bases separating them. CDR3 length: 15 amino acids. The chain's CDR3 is CASSEVISRGYEQYF. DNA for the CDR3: TGTGCCAGCAGTGAAGTGATCTCCAGGGGATACGAGCAGTACTTC.

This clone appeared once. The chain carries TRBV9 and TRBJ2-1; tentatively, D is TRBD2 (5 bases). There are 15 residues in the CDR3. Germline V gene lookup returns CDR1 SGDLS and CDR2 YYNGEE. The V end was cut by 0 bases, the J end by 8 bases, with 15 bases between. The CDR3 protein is CASSVGPTLRDEQFF. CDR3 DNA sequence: TGTGCCAGCAGCGTAGGCCCCACCCTGCGGGATGAGCAGTTCTTC. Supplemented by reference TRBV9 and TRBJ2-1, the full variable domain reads DSGVTQTPKHLITATGQRVTLRCSPRSGDLSVYWYQQSLDQGLQFLIQYYNGEERAKGNILERFSAQQFPDLHSELNLSSLELGDSALYFCASSVGPTLRDEQFFGPGTRLTVL.

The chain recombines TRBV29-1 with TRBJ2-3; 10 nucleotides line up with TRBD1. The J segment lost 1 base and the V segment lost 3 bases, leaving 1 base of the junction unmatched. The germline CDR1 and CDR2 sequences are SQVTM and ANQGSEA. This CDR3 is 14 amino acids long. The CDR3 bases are TGCAGCGTTGACGGGACAGGGGGCACAGATACGCAGTATTTT. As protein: CSVDGTGGTDTQYF.

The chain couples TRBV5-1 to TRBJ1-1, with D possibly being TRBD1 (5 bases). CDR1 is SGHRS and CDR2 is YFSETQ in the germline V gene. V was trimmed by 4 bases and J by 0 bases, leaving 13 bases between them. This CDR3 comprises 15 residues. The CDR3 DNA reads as TGCGCCAGCAGCCCTGAGGGGATCCTGAACACTGAAGCTTTCTTT. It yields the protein CASSPEGILNTEAFF.

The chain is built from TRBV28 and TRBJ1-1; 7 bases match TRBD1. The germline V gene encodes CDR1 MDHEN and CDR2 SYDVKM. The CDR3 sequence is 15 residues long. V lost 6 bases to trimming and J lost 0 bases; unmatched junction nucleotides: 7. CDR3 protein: CASSTPDRMNTEAFF. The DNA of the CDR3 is TGTGCCAGCAGCACTCCGGACAGGATGAACACTGAAGCTTTCTTT.

Here the CDR3 DNA reads TGTGCCATCAGTGACACCAAGAGCTCCTACGAGCAGTACTTC. Translated, it gives CAISDTKSSYEQYF. The genes are TRBV10-3 and TRBJ2-7; no clear D gene. The germline CDR1 and CDR2 sequences are ENHRY and SYGVKD. V was clipped by 3 bases and J by 0 bases, with 9 bases between them. This CDR3 contains 14 residues.

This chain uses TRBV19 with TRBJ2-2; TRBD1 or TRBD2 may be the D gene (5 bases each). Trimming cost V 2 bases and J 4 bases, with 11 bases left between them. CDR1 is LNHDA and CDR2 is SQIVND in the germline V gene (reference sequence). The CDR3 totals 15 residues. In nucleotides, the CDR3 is TGTGCCAGTAGTATAATAGGGGACCGCACCGGGGAGCTGTTTTTT. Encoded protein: CASSIIGDRTGELFF.

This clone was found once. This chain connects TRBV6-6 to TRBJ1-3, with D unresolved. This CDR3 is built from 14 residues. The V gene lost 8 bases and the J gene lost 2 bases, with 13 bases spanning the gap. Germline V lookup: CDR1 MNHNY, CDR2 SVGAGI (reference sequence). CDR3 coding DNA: TGTGCCAGCCGCCTGAGGGATCCTGGAAACACCATATATTTT. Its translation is CASRLRDPGNTIYF.

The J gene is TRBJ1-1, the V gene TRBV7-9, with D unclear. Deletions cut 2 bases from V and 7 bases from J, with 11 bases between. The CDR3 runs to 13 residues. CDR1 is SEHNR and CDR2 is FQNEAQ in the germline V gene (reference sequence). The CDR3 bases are TGTGCCAGCAGCTTATTGATCTCGGGTGAAGCTTTCTTT. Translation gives CASSLLISGEAFF. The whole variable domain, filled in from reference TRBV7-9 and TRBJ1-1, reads DTGVSQNPRHKITKRGQNVTFRCDPISEHNRLYWYRQTLGQGPEFLTYFQNEAQLEKSRLLSDRFSAERPKGSFSTLEIQRTEQGDSAMYLCASSLLISGEAFFGQGTRLTVV.

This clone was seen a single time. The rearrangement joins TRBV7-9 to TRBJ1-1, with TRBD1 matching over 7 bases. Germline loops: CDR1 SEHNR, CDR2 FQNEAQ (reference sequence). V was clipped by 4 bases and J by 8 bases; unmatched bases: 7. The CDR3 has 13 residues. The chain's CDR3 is CASSSTGTAEAFF. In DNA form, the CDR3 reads TGTGCCAGCAGCTCTACCGGGACAGCAGAAGCTTTCTTT. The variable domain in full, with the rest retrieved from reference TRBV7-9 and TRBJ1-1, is DTGVSQNPRHKITKRGQNVTFRCDPISEHNRLYWYRQTLGQGPEFLTYFQNEAQLEKSRLLSDRFSAERPKGSFSTLEIQRTEQGDSAMYLCASSSTGTAEAFFGQGTRLTVV.

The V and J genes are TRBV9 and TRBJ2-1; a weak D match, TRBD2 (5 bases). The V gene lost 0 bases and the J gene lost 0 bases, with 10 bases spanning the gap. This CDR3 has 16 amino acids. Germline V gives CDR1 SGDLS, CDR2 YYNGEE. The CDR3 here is CASSVGLGSSYNEQFF. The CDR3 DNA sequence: TGTGCCAGCAGCGTAGGCCTGGGGAGCTCCTACAATGAGCAGTTCTTC. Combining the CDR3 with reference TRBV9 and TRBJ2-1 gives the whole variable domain DSGVTQTPKHLITATGQRVTLRCSPRSGDLSVYWYQQSLDQGLQFLIQYYNGEERAKGNILERFSAQQFPDLHSELNLSSLELGDSALYFCASSVGLGSSYNEQFFGPGTRLTVL.

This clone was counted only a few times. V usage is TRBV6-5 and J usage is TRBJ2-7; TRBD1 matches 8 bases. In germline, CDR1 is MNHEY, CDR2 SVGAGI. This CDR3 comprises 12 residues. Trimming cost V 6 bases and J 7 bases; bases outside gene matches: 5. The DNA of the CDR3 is TGTGCCAGCAGAGAGGGGGACAGGGAGCAGTACTTC. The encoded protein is CASREGDREQYF.

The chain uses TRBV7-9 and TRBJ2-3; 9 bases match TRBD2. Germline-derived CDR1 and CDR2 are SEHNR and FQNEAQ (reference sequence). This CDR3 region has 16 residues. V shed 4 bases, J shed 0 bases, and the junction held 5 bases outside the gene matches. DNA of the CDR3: TGTGCCAGCAGCTCAATAACTAGCGGGAGCACAGATACGCAGTATTTT. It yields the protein CASSSITSGSTDTQYF. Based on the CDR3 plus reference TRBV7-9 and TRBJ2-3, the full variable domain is DTGVSQNPRHKITKRGQNVTFRCDPISEHNRLYWYRQTLGQGPEFLTYFQNEAQLEKSRLLSDRFSAERPKGSFSTLEIQRTEQGDSAMYLCASSSITSGSTDTQYFGPGTRLTVL.

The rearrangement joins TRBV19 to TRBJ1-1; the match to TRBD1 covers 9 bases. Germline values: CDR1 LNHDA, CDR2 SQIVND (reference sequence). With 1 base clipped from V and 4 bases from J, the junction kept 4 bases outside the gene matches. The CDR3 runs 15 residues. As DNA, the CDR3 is TGTGCCAGTAGTATAGGGGGGACAGGGCGCACTGAAGCTTTCTTT. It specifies CASSIGGTGRTEAFF. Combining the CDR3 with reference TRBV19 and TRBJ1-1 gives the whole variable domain DGGITQSPKYLFRKEGQNVTLSCEQNLNHDAMYWYRQDPGQGLRLIYYSQIVNDFQKGDIAEGYSVSREKKESFPLTVTSAQKNPTAFYLCASSIGGTGRTEAFFGQGTRLTVV.

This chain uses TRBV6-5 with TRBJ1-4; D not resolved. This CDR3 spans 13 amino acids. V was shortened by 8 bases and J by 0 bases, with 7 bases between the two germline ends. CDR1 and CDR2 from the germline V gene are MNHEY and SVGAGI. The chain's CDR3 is CASAVATNEKLFF. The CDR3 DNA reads TGTGCCAGCGCGGTTGCAACTAATGAAAAACTGTTTTTT.